These T cell receptor beta chains were read from a single sample in a study of blood T cell repertoires in COVID-19. Only in-frame clones appear in the TCRdb table, and some are missing; sequencing was by immunoSEQ multiplex PCR. The sample contains under 200,000 clones, roughly 84% of which appear only once. What was sequenced was PBMCs or T cells enriched from blood (not recorded which). These receptors came from a man aged 60 to 75 who had recovered from COVID-19. Each CDR3 is given with its conserved first and last residue. The D gene is left open where the match is weak. Clone size appears in some rows only: once, few, many, or a class for an expanded clone.

D: TRBD1; J: TRBJ2-7; size: few; V: TRBV13; DNA: TGTGCCAGCAGCCGGGACAGGGGAACCTACGAGCAGTACTTC; CDR3: CASSRDRGTYEQYF
D: .; J: TRBJ2-3; size: .; V: TRBV5-1; DNA: TGCGCCAGCAGCTTGAGGTTTCCGGCCGGGGGAAGCACAGATACGCAGTATTTT; CDR3: CASSLRFPAGGSTDTQYF
D: .; J: TRBJ1-2; size: .; V: TRBV19; DNA: TGTGCCAGTAGTATGGGGGGGCCGGTCTATGGCTACACCTTC; CDR3: CASSMGGPVYGYTF
D: TRBD1; J: TRBJ2-7; size: .; V: TRBV7-6; DNA: TGTGCCAGCAGCTTAGGTGTGGACAGGGGCTACGAGCAGTACTTC; CDR3: CASSLGVDRGYEQYF
D: TRBD1; J: TRBJ2-6; size: .; V: TRBV9; DNA: TGTGCCAGCAGCGAGGACAGGGCCCCCTCTGGGGCCAACGTCCTGACTTTC; CDR3: CASSEDRAPSGANVLTF
D: .; J: TRBJ2-7; size: .; V: TRBV7-3; DNA: TGTGCCAGCAGCTTAATAGGAGTGGGCGAGCAGTACTTC; CDR3: CASSLIGVGEQYF
D: .; J: TRBJ1-1; size: .; V: TRBV9; DNA: TGTGCCAGCAGCGATCCAGGGGCCAAAAACACTGAAGCTTTCTTT; CDR3: CASSDPGAKNTEAFF
D: TRBD2; J: TRBJ2-1; size: .; V: TRBV10-3; DNA: TGTGCCATCAGTGAGAGACTAGCAAGAAGCTCCTACAATGAGCAGTTCTTC; CDR3: CAISERLARSSYNEQFF
D: .; J: TRBJ1-5; size: .; V: TRBV7-8; DNA: TGTGCCAGCAGCCCCATTAGCAATCAGCCCCAGCATTTT; CDR3: CASSPISNQPQHF
D: .; J: TRBJ2-3; size: .; V: TRBV9; DNA: TGTGCCAGCGGACAGTTCGGGAGCACAGATACGCAGTATTTT; CDR3: CASGQFGSTDTQYF
D: TRBD2; J: TRBJ2-4; size: .; V: TRBV5-1; DNA: TGCGCCAGCAGCTTGGGTGGCGTGCTACCCAGGGGACTAGCGCTAGTGGGCCCAAAAAACATTCAGTACTTC; CDR3: CASSLGGVLPRGLALVGPKNIQYF
D: TRBD2; J: TRBJ2-1; size: .; V: TRBV5-1; DNA: TGCGCCAGCAGCTTACTAGCGGGAGATATTGGTAATGAGCAGTTCTTC; CDR3: CASSLLAGDIGNEQFF
D: .; J: TRBJ2-3; size: .; V: TRBV9; DNA: TGTGCCAGCAGCGCTACTAGCCTACCGTATTCAGATACGCAGTATTTT; CDR3: CASSATSLPYSDTQYF
D: .; J: TRBJ1-4; size: .; V: TRBV28; DNA: TGTGCCAGCAGTTCAGGGAGGACTAATGAAAAACTGTTTTTT; CDR3: CASSSGRTNEKLFF
D: .; J: TRBJ2-7; size: .; V: TRBV6-5; DNA: TGTGCCAGCAGTTATACCACAGGGTACGAGCAGTACTTC; CDR3: CASSYTTGYEQYF
D: TRBD1; J: TRBJ1-1; size: once; V: TRBV7-9; DNA: TGTGCCAGCAGCTCCGACAGGGGAACTAACACTGAAGCTTTCTTT; CDR3: CASSSDRGTNTEAFF
D: .; J: TRBJ1-4; size: once; V: TRBV19; DNA: TGTGCCACCTCAAGCGGGAGGCCTAATGAAAAACTGTTTTTT; CDR3: CATSSGRPNEKLFF
D: TRBD1; J: TRBJ1-3; size: .; V: TRBV12-5; DNA: TGTGCTAGTGGTTTGGGACAGGGGATATCTGGAAACACCATATATTTT; CDR3: CASGLGQGISGNTIYF
D: TRBD1; J: TRBJ2-2; size: hyperexpanded; V: TRBV27; DNA: TGTGCCAGCAGCTCGTTCTTACAGGGGGTGGGCACCGGGGAGCTGTTTTTT; CDR3: CASSSFLQGVGTGELFF
D: TRBD2; J: TRBJ2-3; size: .; V: TRBV7-2; DNA: TGTGCCAGCAGCTTAACTAGCGGGAGCTCCGCAGATACGCAGTATTTT; CDR3: CASSLTSGSSADTQYF
D: .; J: TRBJ1-6; size: .; V: TRBV19; DNA: TGTGCCAGTACCAGTCACGACTCCTATAATTCACCCCTCCACTTT; CDR3: CASTSHDSYNSPLHF
D: .; J: TRBJ1-1; size: .; V: TRBV19; DNA: TGTGCCAGTACCCATGGGGGCAGGGAGTACACTGAAGCTTTCTTT; CDR3: CASTHGGREYTEAFF
D: .; J: TRBJ2-2; size: .; V: TRBV9; DNA: TGTGCCAGCAGCGTAGTCCCAGGGGGGTTTTTCGGGGAGCTGTTTTTT; CDR3: CASSVVPGGFFGELFF
D: .; J: TRBJ1-5; size: .; V: TRBV24-1; DNA: TGTGCCACCAGTGATTTGCCAGGGAGGAGTGATAGCAATCAGCCCCAGCATTTT; CDR3: CATSDLPGRSDSNQPQHF
D: TRBD1; J: TRBJ2-7; size: .; V: TRBV7-2; DNA: TGTGCCAGCAGCTTAGGAGGGGGACAGGGTGTACACGAGCAGTACTTC; CDR3: CASSLGGGQGVHEQYF
D: .; J: TRBJ2-5; size: .; V: TRBV5-1; DNA: TGCGCCAGCAGCTTGGCCGCCGGAGCTCAAGAGACCCAGTACTTC; CDR3: CASSLAAGAQETQYF
D: .; J: TRBJ2-5; size: few; V: TRBV28; DNA: TGTGCCAGCAGTCCCAGACTAGTTGAGACCCAGTACTTC; CDR3: CASSPRLVETQYF
D: .; J: TRBJ1-1; size: .; V: TRBV28; DNA: TGTGCCAGCAGTCTACCCCCACGCCAGGGCACTGAAGCTTTCTTT; CDR3: CASSLPPRQGTEAFF
D: .; J: TRBJ1-5; size: once; V: TRBV18; DNA: TGTGCCAGCTCACCTCCGGGGGGTCCGGATCAGCCCCAGCATTTT; CDR3: CASSPPGGPDQPQHF
D: .; J: TRBJ1-6; size: .; V: TRBV10-3; DNA: TGTGCCATCAGTGAGTCTCAGAGGGTTGGTTTGGATTCACCCCTCCACTTT; CDR3: CAISESQRVGLDSPLHF
D: TRBD2; J: TRBJ2-7; size: once; V: TRBV5-1; DNA: TGCGCCAGCAGCTTGGGACTAGCTAGAATTTCCGCCTCCGAGCAGTACTTC; CDR3: CASSLGLARISASEQYF
D: TRBD2; J: TRBJ2-2; size: .; V: TRBV28; DNA: TGTGCCACCGAGGGTAGCGGGAGCCTTGGGAACGGGGAGCTGTTTTTT; CDR3: CATEGSGSLGNGELFF
D: TRBD1; J: TRBJ1-5; size: .; V: TRBV18; DNA: TGTGCCAGCTCACTACGAGTCCCGGGACAGGGGGCAGGAAATCAGCCCCAGCATTTT; CDR3: CASSLRVPGQGAGNQPQHF
D: TRBD1; J: TRBJ1-4; size: .; V: TRBV6-1; DNA: TGTGCCAGCAGTGATTACAGGGGCGTGATAGAAAAACTGTTTTTT; CDR3: CASSDYRGVIEKLFF
D: .; J: TRBJ2-3; size: .; V: TRBV5-1; DNA: TGCGCCAGCAGCCCTCCCTCCACAGATACGCAGTATTTT; CDR3: CASSPPSTDTQYF
D: .; J: TRBJ1-2; size: .; V: TRBV15; DNA: TGTGCCACCAGCGAAGGCAGGGACTATGGCTACACCTTC; CDR3: CATSEGRDYGYTF
D: TRBD2; J: TRBJ2-3; size: .; V: TRBV19; DNA: TGTGCCAGTAGTATGATAGCGGGGGGGCTTGATACGCAGTATTTT; CDR3: CASSMIAGGLDTQYF
D: .; J: TRBJ1-2; size: once; V: TRBV4-1; DNA: TGCGCCAGCAGCCAAGATCCCAAACAGGGCCACTATGGCTACACCTTC; CDR3: CASSQDPKQGHYGYTF
D: TRBD1; J: TRBJ2-3; size: .; V: TRBV24-1; DNA: TGTGCCACCAGTGAACCCGGACAGGTTAGCACAGATACGCAGTATTTT; CDR3: CATSEPGQVSTDTQYF
D: .; J: TRBJ2-1; size: .; V: TRBV4-1; DNA: TGCGCCAGCAGCCAAGCCACTCGCGAGCAGTTCTTC; CDR3: CASSQATREQFF
D: TRBD1; J: TRBJ2-7; size: .; V: TRBV6-5; DNA: TGTGCCAGCAGGCCTGGGGACAGGGAGAGCGACGAGCAGTACTTC; CDR3: CASRPGDRESDEQYF
D: TRBD2; J: TRBJ2-7; size: .; V: TRBV5-4; DNA: TGTGCCAGCAGCCCTACCTGGGGGACTAGCTCCTACGAGCAGTACTTC; CDR3: CASSPTWGTSSYEQYF
D: .; J: TRBJ1-2; size: .; V: TRBV9; DNA: TGTGCCAGCAGCCCACTTGAAAACTATGGCTACACCTTC; CDR3: CASSPLENYGYTF
D: TRBD1; J: TRBJ2-7; size: once; V: TRBV5-4; DNA: TGTGCCAGCAGCTTGGGACAGGGGAACTACGAGCAGTACTTC; CDR3: CASSLGQGNYEQYF
D: TRBD1; J: TRBJ2-7; size: .; V: TRBV19; DNA: TGTGCCAGTAGTCTGCGGCGTTCCGGGACAGTCTCCTACGAGCAGTACTTC; CDR3: CASSLRRSGTVSYEQYF
D: .; J: TRBJ2-1; size: .; V: TRBV27; DNA: TGTGCCAGCAGTAGAAGGACCGGGCAGGGTGAGCAGTTCTTC; CDR3: CASSRRTGQGEQFF
D: .; J: TRBJ1-3; size: .; V: TRBV4-2; DNA: TGTGCCAGCAGCCAACAGCGTTCTGGAACGGGAAACACCATATATTTT; CDR3: CASSQQRSGTGNTIYF
D: .; J: TRBJ1-6; size: .; V: TRBV30; DNA: TGTGCCTGGAGGGGAGAAAAAATTAATTCACCCCTCCACTTT; CDR3: CAWRGEKINSPLHF
D: TRBD1; J: TRBJ1-4; size: .; V: TRBV19; DNA: TGTGCCAGTAGTGACAGGGGAACCAATGAAAAACTGTTTTTT; CDR3: CASSDRGTNEKLFF
D: .; J: TRBJ2-1; size: .; V: TRBV11-2; DNA: TGTGCCAGCAGATTCAGGGCAGAATACAATGAGCAGTTCTTC; CDR3: CASRFRAEYNEQFF
D: .; J: TRBJ2-7; size: few; V: TRBV28; DNA: TGTGCCAGCAGGGGGTTGGGGCAGACCTACGAGCAGTACTTC; CDR3: CASRGLGQTYEQYF
D: TRBD1; J: TRBJ1-1; size: .; V: TRBV5-1; DNA: TGCGCCAGCAGCTTGGCTGGACAGGGCCCGGTGACTGAAGCTTTCTTT; CDR3: CASSLAGQGPVTEAFF
D: .; J: TRBJ2-2; size: .; V: TRBV9; DNA: TGTGCCAGCAATCAGGGTCACACCGGGGAGCTGTTTTTT; CDR3: CASNQGHTGELFF
D: .; J: TRBJ1-4; size: .; V: TRBV29-1; DNA: TGCAGCGGTACTGGCGGTGGGGAAAAACTGTTTTTT; CDR3: CSGTGGGEKLFF
D: .; J: TRBJ1-6; size: .; V: TRBV3-1/TRBV3-2; DNA: TGTGCCAGCAGCGACAGAGGATCACCCCTCCACTTT; CDR3: CASSDRGSPLHF
D: .; J: TRBJ2-1; size: few; V: TRBV6-5; DNA: TGTGCCAGCAGTTTCCAGGGTAAAGACTACAATGAGCAGTTCTTC; CDR3: CASSFQGKDYNEQFF
D: TRBD1; J: TRBJ2-2; size: .; V: TRBV4-1; DNA: TGCGCCAGCAGACCACAGGGGGCCACATTCCCCGGGGAGCTGTTTTTT; CDR3: CASRPQGATFPGELFF
D: TRBD2; J: TRBJ2-3; size: once; V: TRBV5-4; DNA: TGTGCCAGCAGCTTTGGACTAGCGGGGGGCCCGAGCACAGATACGCAGTACTTT; CDR3: CASSFGLAGGPSTDTQYF
D: .; J: TRBJ2-3; size: .; V: TRBV5-1; DNA: TGCGCCAGCAGCTTGGCAGGGAAGCACACAGATACGCAGTATTTT; CDR3: CASSLAGKHTDTQYF